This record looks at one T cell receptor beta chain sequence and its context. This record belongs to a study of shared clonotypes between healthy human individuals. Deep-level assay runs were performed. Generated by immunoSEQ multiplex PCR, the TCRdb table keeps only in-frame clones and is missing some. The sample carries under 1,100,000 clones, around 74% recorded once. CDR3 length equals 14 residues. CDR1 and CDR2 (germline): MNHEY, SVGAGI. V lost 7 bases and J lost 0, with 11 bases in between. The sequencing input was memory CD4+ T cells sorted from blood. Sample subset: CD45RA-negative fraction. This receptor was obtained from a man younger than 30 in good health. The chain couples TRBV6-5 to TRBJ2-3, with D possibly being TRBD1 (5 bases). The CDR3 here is CASTPTASTDTQYF. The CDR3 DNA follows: TGTGCCAGCACCCCGACAGCTAGCACAGATACGCAGTATTTT.